This entry lists 18 T cell receptor beta chains sequenced from one sample in a study of beta chain features in type 1 diabetes. Investigators reverse transcribed all isolated RNA, so they sequenced expressed TCRB transcripts. The table came from immunoSEQ multiplex PCR; TCRdb's copy has only in-frame clones and leaves some out. The sample holds about 450,000 clones, 11% seen once. Sequenced input: naive CD4+ T cells from blood. These receptors were obtained from a woman younger than 30 in good health.

On this clone: Other DNA sequences in the sample encode the same CDR3. The rearrangement links TRBV7-7 to TRBJ2-5; TRBD1 might be the D (5 bases). The V and J ends lost 5 bases and 5 bases respectively, with 12 bases between them. The CDR3 totals 13 residues. Germline V gene sequence: CDR1 SSHAT, CDR2 FNYEAQ (reference sequence). The CDR3 region is CASSPRVRETQYF. As DNA, the CDR3 is TGTGCCAGCAGCCCCAGGGTCCGGGAGACCCAGTACTTC.

This clone turned up a few times. This chain uses TRBV4-2 with TRBJ2-5; 7 bases line up with TRBD1. The CDR3 extends over 19 amino acids. Germline CDR1 reads LGHNA; CDR2 reads YNFKEQ. The junction had 16 bases not matched to a gene; V was cut back by 2 bases and J by 1 base. The CDR3 sequence: CASSQTQTGIMSLQETQYF. The CDR3 nucleotides read TGTGCCAGCAGCCAAACACAGACAGGGATAATGTCCCTCCAAGAGACCCAGTACTTC.

The rearrangement joins TRBV9 to TRBJ2-2; 7 nucleotides match TRBD1. The CDR3 is 13 amino acids. CDR1 is SGDLS, CDR2 YYNGEE, per germline. The V gene end was trimmed by 3 bases and the J gene end by 5 bases; junction bases not matched to a gene: 1. The CDR3 loop is CASSEQGTGELFF. CDR3 bases: TGTGCCAGCAGCGAACAGGGGACCGGGGAGCTGTTTTTT.

The chain recombines TRBV29-1 with TRBJ2-5, with unresolved D. The CDR3 spans 15 residues. CDR1 and CDR2 from the germline V gene are SQVTM and ANQGSEA. Trimming left V 2 bases short and J 10 bases short, with 23 bases between. CDR3 in DNA: TGCAGCGTTGAACGCCTCTTGACCGACATCGGTGGCCAGTACTTC. Encoded protein: CSVERLLTDIGGQYF.

The chain carries TRBV5-1 and TRBJ2-1, with D unclear. CDR3 length: 17 amino acids. CDR1 and CDR2 from the germline V gene are SGHRS and YFSETQ. V lost 0 bases and J 5 bases, leaving 18 bases between the germline ends. CDR3 nucleotide sequence: TGCGCCAGCAGCTTGGCCTGGCAGGTATCATCGAACAATGAGCAGTTCTTC. Translated: CASSLAWQVSSNNEQFF.

This clone was observed a few times. V usage is TRBV7-3 and J usage is TRBJ2-5; tentatively, D is TRBD2 (6 bases). V dropped 5 bases and J dropped 2 bases, with 12 bases sitting between them. This CDR3 comprises 14 residues. CDR1 SGHTA and CDR2 FQGTGA come from the germline V gene. The CDR3 loop reads CASSPPGGQETQYF. CDR3 DNA sequence: TGTGCCAGCAGCCCCCCTGGGGGGCAAGAGACCCAGTACTTC.

This clone was detected only a few times. The chain recombines TRBV14 with TRBJ1-1, with no clear D. CDR3 length: 15 amino acids. In germline, CDR1 is SGHDN, CDR2 FVKESK. V was shortened by 1 base and J by 0 bases, with 9 bases between the two germline ends. The CDR3 here is CASSQAGSMNTEAFF. The CDR3 DNA is TGTGCCAGCAGCCAAGCAGGCTCTATGAACACTGAAGCTTTCTTT.

This clone was seen ten or more times. The chain carries TRBV30 and TRBJ2-5; D remains unclear. Germline values: CDR1 GTSNPN, CDR2 SVGIG (reference sequence). This CDR3 comprises 13 residues. Between the trimmed V and J ends, which lost 2 bases and 4 bases, there was a span of 11 bases. The CDR3 DNA follows: TGTGCCTGGAGTTACCAAAGGATAGAGACCCAGTACTTC. The encoded protein is CAWSYQRIETQYF.

The V call is TRBV18, the J call TRBJ2-3; D unresolved. V dropped 2 bases and J dropped 6 bases, with 9 bases sitting between them. From germline, CDR1 is KGHSH and CDR2 LQKENI. The CDR3 sequence is 13 residues long. The CDR3 sequence is CASSPDFSDTQYF. The DNA for the CDR3 is TGTGCCAGCTCACCAGACTTCTCGGATACGCAGTATTTT. Variable domain in full (rest from reference TRBV18 and TRBJ2-3): NAGVMQNPRHLVRRRGQEARLRCSPMKGHSHVYWYRQLPEEGLKFMVYLQKENIIDESGMPKERFSAEFPKEGPSILRIQQVVRGDSAAYFCASSPDFSDTQYFGPGTRLTVL.

V usage is TRBV19 and J usage is TRBJ2-7, with D perhaps TRBD1 (6 bases). The germline V gene encodes CDR1 LNHDA and CDR2 SQIVND (reference sequence). The V end was cut by 5 bases, the J end by 4 bases, with 15 bases between. This CDR3 region has 14 residues. For the CDR3, the DNA is TGTGCCAGTAGTTCATCCGGGACACCGTACGAGCAGTACTTC. Its translation: CASSSSGTPYEQYF. The full variable domain, in which reference TRBV19 and TRBJ2-7 provide the parts outside the CDR3, is DGGITQSPKYLFRKEGQNVTLSCEQNLNHDAMYWYRQDPGQGLRLIYYSQIVNDFQKGDIAEGYSVSREKKESFPLTVTSAQKNPTAFYLCASSSSGTPYEQYFGPGTRLTVT.

Only a few counts were recorded for this clone. Here the CDR3 DNA reads TGTGCCAGCAGCTCCCCCTCGGGACAGGGTTACAATGAGCAGTTCTTC. Amino acid sequence: CASSSPSGQGYNEQFF. The rearrangement joins TRBV28 to TRBJ2-1; 9 bases map to TRBD1. V lost 6 bases, J lost 4 bases, and 10 bases stayed unmatched. The CDR3 has 16 amino acids. Germline CDR1 MDHEN, CDR2 SYDVKM.

This clone showed up just a few times. This chain connects TRBV18 to TRBJ2-1; D unresolved. Germline values: CDR1 KGHSH, CDR2 LQKENI. V lost 1 base and J lost 0, with 7 bases in between. The CDR3 extends over 15 amino acids. The CDR3 here is CASSPQASSYNEQFF. Written as DNA, the CDR3 is TGTGCCAGCTCACCACAGGCAAGCTCCTACAATGAGCAGTTCTTC.

The V and J genes are TRBV9 and TRBJ1-2; D not resolved. V was shortened by 5 bases and J by 2 bases, with 10 bases between the two germline ends. The CDR3 sequence is 13 residues long. Per the germline V gene, CDR1 is SGDLS and CDR2 is YYNGEE. In nucleotides, the CDR3 is TGTGCCAGCAGAAAAGAGGGAAACTATGGCTACACCTTC. This encodes CASRKEGNYGYTF.

The chain is built from TRBV7-3 and TRBJ1-1, with D unclear. Germline V gene data show CDR1 as SGHTA and CDR2 as FQGTGA. V lost 10 bases and J lost 1, with 13 bases in between. This CDR3 region has 13 residues. The CDR3 is CATSEVGNTEAFF. The CDR3 bases are TGTGCCACGTCGGAGGTCGGGAACACTGAAGCTTTCTTT.

J is TRBJ2-4 and V is TRBV28; D is undetermined. V was trimmed by 7 bases and J by 0 bases, leaving 19 bases between them. The CDR3 totals 17 residues. In germline, CDR1 is MDHEN, CDR2 SYDVKM. The CDR3, as DNA: TGTGCCAGCACCCCCTCAAGGACCACCCTAGCCAAAAACATTCAGTACTTC. Its protein product is CASTPSRTTLAKNIQYF.

This sequence joins TRBV25-1 and TRBJ1-4; TRBD1 might be the D (5 bases). CDR3 length: 14 amino acids. Germline values: CDR1 MGHDK, CDR2 SYGVNS. With 6 bases removed from V and 2 bases from J, the gap between germline ends came to 10 bases. This chain's CDR3 is CASRPGTTNEKLFF. In nucleotides, the CDR3 is TGTGCCAGCAGACCCGGGACGACTAATGAAAAACTGTTTTTT.

The genes are TRBV28 and TRBJ2-7; the D gene is possibly TRBD2 (6 bases). The CDR3 is 12 residues long. Germline V gene sequence: CDR1 MDHEN, CDR2 SYDVKM. Deletions cut 6 bases from V and 7 bases from J, with 13 bases between. The CDR3 loop is CASSRGEWEQYV. The DNA of the CDR3 is TGTGCCAGCAGCCGCGGGGAGTGGGAGCAGTACGTC.

J is TRBJ2-7 and V is TRBV15; 9 positions match TRBD2. The CDR3 is 15 amino acids. The J segment lost 3 bases and the V segment lost 1 base, leaving 4 bases of the junction unmatched. Germline assignment: CDR1 LNHNV and CDR2 YYDKDF (reference sequence). CDR3 region: CATSRGGSGSYEQYF. The CDR3 coding sequence is TGTGCCACCAGCAGAGGTGGTAGCGGGAGCTACGAGCAGTACTTC.